A selection of T cell receptor beta chains follows, all from one sample in a study of cytotoxic CD8 clonotypes in ibrutinib-treated CLL. Generated by immunoSEQ multiplex PCR, the TCRdb table keeps only in-frame clones and is missing some. In the table there are more than 150,000 clones, over 55% of which are singletons. Sequencing used PBMCs, obtained after 24 months of ibrutinib treatment. Receptor source: a human donor with chronic lymphocytic leukemia. Each CDR3 is given with its conserved first and last residue. Each record gives: clone size, J gene, D gene, V gene, CDR3 DNA, CDR3 protein. D genes are given only for firm matches. A row's size may be missing; if present it is once, few, many or a size class.

size: few; J: TRBJ1-2; D: NA; V: TRBV27; DNA: TGTGCCAGCAGTCGAGAGGGTTCTATCCATGGCTACACCTTC; CDR3: CASSREGSIHGYTF
size: NA; J: TRBJ2-2; D: NA; V: TRBV2; DNA: TGTGCCAGCAGTGAACCGTTCGGGATGGGTACCGGGGAGCTGTTTTTT; CDR3: CASSEPFGMGTGELFF
size: NA; J: TRBJ2-7; D: NA; V: TRBV7-6; DNA: TGTGCCAGCAGCCACGACCCCCTCGGGGCCGAGCAGTACTTC; CDR3: CASSHDPLGAEQYF
size: once; J: TRBJ2-5; D: NA; V: TRBV14; DNA: TGTGCCAGCAGCCAAGTCGTGAGCGAGACCCAGTACTTC; CDR3: CASSQVVSETQYF
size: NA; J: TRBJ2-7; D: TRBD1; V: TRBV4-3; DNA: TGCGCCAGCAGCCCGGGGACAGGGGGCGCGCCCTCCTACGAGCAGTACTTC; CDR3: CASSPGTGGAPSYEQYF
size: NA; J: TRBJ2-1; D: TRBD2; V: TRBV4-2; DNA: TGTGCCAGCAGCCAATCCACCGGCCGGGGACTAGTCAATGAGCAGTTCTTC; CDR3: CASSQSTGRGLVNEQFF
size: NA; J: TRBJ2-5; D: NA; V: TRBV28; DNA: TGTGCCAGCAGCCCCGGGACTGCAGAAGAGACCCAGTACTTC; CDR3: CASSPGTAEETQYF
size: NA; J: TRBJ2-7; D: NA; V: TRBV2; DNA: TGTGCCAGCAGAGGGGGTGGGGGACTCTCCTACGAGCAGTACTTC; CDR3: CASRGGGGLSYEQYF
size: few; J: TRBJ2-1; D: TRBD2; V: TRBV4-1; DNA: TGCGCCAGCAGCCTAAGTTCCCCACTAGCGGGCTCCTACAATGAGCAGTTCTTC; CDR3: CASSLSSPLAGSYNEQFF
size: once; J: TRBJ2-1; D: NA; V: TRBV9; DNA: TGTGCCAGCAGCGTAGCTCCGGATCGGGGGAGCTCCTACAATGAGCAGTTCTTC; CDR3: CASSVAPDRGSSYNEQFF
size: once; J: TRBJ1-2; D: NA; V: TRBV6-5; DNA: TGTGCCAGCAGAGCGGGGGCAAGCTATGGCTACACCTTC; CDR3: CASRAGASYGYTF
size: NA; J: TRBJ2-5; D: TRBD2; V: TRBV7-9; DNA: TGTGCCAGCAGCCCTATAGCGGGTGTGGAGACCCAGTACTTC; CDR3: CASSPIAGVETQYF
size: NA; J: TRBJ1-4; D: NA; V: TRBV18; DNA: TGTGCCAGCTCACCAGGGGGTTTATCTAATGAAAAACTGTTTTTT; CDR3: CASSPGGLSNEKLFF
size: NA; J: TRBJ1-2; D: TRBD1; V: TRBV5-1; DNA: TGCGCCAGCAGCCCAGGGGGCGGCGGAGCTAACTATGGCTACACCTTC; CDR3: CASSPGGGGANYGYTF
size: NA; J: TRBJ1-4; D: NA; V: TRBV2; DNA: TGTGCCAGCAGACCCGACACGGCCGCAACTAATGAAAAACTGTTTTTT; CDR3: CASRPDTAATNEKLFF
size: few; J: TRBJ2-1; D: NA; V: TRBV29-1; DNA: TGCAGCGTTGACGTTACGGGGAATGAGCAGTTCTTC; CDR3: CSVDVTGNEQFF
size: NA; J: TRBJ1-1; D: TRBD1; V: TRBV10-3; DNA: TGTGCCATCAGCAACCGGGACAGGGGTGGTGAAGCTTTCTTT; CDR3: CAISNRDRGGEAFF
size: NA; J: TRBJ2-2; D: TRBD2; V: TRBV15; DNA: TGTGCCACCAGCAGAGATCTCAGCGGGAGGGTCGCCGGGGAGCTGTTTTTT; CDR3: CATSRDLSGRVAGELFF